This T cell receptor beta chain was found in a study of regulatory T cells in long-lasting Graves disease. Stated time point: newly diagnosed GD, antithyroid drugs for less than 3 months. Construction of the TCR library relied on RNA isolated from PBMCs. CDR1 and CDR2 from the germline V gene are SGHTA and FQGTGA. V was trimmed by 0 bases and J by 1 base, leaving 3 bases between them. The CDR3 runs 14 residues. Through Arm-PCR of CDR3 regions and iRepertoire HTBI primers, TCR beta libraries were built. A single record per CDR3 protein comes from TCRdb applying MiXCR to the multiplex PCR reads. This table has hundreds of thousands of distinct CDR3 sequences, 15% to 20% appearing once. This same sample was also taken into another study, of T cells in Graves' hyperthyroidism and ophthalmopathy. From that paper: Aged 18 to 65, the patients had hyperthyroidism that was newly diagnosed and had lasted under 2 months. Lactation, pregnancy, other autoimmune disease or uncontrolled infection led to exclusion of patients. Blood samples included most of the expanded thyroid clonotypes exceeding 0.001.

Material: peripheral blood mononuclear cells (PBMCs), obtained at new diagnosis, from a patient treated with antithyroid drugs. This receptor was taken from a woman aged 35 to 59 with Graves disease. The V gene is TRBV7-3, the J gene TRBJ2-2; D remains unclear. The CDR3 region has the DNA TGTGCCAGCAGCTTAACACTGAACACCGGGGAGCTGTTTTTT. It translates to CASSLTLNTGELFF.